This is a list of T cell receptor beta chains from one sample in a study of shared clonotypes between healthy human individuals. The assay was immunoSEQ multiplex PCR, and TCRdb's table has in-frame clones only and misses some. The sample consists of around 2.1 million clones, 90% to 97% of them appearing once. Sample: naive CD4+ T cells sorted from blood. These receptors originate from a man between 18 and 35 years old in good health. Each CDR3 is given with its conserved first and last residue. A D gene is named only where the DNA matches it firmly. Expanded clones get a size class; other rows say once, few or many, or leave the size out.

.	TRBJ1-1	TRBV30	.	TGTGCCTGGAGTCCGGACAGCCTGCTTCGGGCTTTCTTT	CAWSPDSLLRAFF
once	TRBJ2-7	TRBV6-5	.	TGTGCCAGCAGTTCCAGGGGCGAGCAGTACTTC	CASSSRGEQYF
.	TRBJ2-2	TRBV6-1	TRBD1	TGTGCCAGCAGTGAAGGGGGACTATACAGGGGGCGCAACACCGGGGAGCTGTTTTTT	CASSEGGLYRGRNTGELFF
.	TRBJ1-1	TRBV7-9	TRBD1	TGTGCCAGCAGACGAGGACAGGGGGAGGGAGCTTTCTTT	CASRRGQGEGAFF
few	TRBJ2-7	TRBV5-1	.	TGCGCCAGCAGCTTGAACAGCTACGAGCAGTACTTC	CASSLNSYEQYF
.	TRBJ2-7	TRBV5-4	.	TGTGCCAGCAGCTTGAACGTCAGATCCGACTCCTACGAGCAGTACTTC	CASSLNVRSDSYEQYF
.	TRBJ1-3	TRBV29-1	.	TGCAGCGTCGTGGCCGGAAACACCATATATTTT	CSVVAGNTIYF
few	TRBJ2-7	TRBV5-4	.	TGTGCCAGCAGCTTGGTCGCAGGGCGGGAGCAGTACTTC	CASSLVAGREQYF
.	TRBJ2-5	TRBV27	TRBD2	TGTGCCAGCAGGACAGAGTCGGGAGGTAGCCAAGAGACCCAGTACTTC	CASRTESGGSQETQYF
.	TRBJ1-1	TRBV18	.	TGTGCCAGCTCACCAATGGACAGTCGGGGGGTAGCTTTCTTT	CASSPMDSRGVAFF
once	TRBJ1-5	TRBV7-8	.	TGTGCCAGCAGCTTAGCAGTCGTCGGGGTGGATCCGGGCAATCAGCCCCAGCATTTT	CASSLAVVGVDPGNQPQHF
.	TRBJ2-7	TRBV10-3	.	TGTGCCATCAGTGAGTCGGGCTACGAGCAGTACTTC	CAISESGYEQYF
.	TRBJ1-1	TRBV28	.	TGTGCCAGCAGGATCGATAGGGGGGGGATGAACACTGAAGCTTTCTTT	CASRIDRGGMNTEAFF
.	TRBJ2-5	TRBV7-9	TRBD1	TGTGCCAGCAGCCGGGACAGGGAGGAGGGGACCCAGTACTTC	CASSRDREEGTQYF
.	TRBJ2-2	TRBV19	TRBD2	TGTGCCAGTAGTCTAAGACCGGGACTAGCGGGCTCCACCGGGGAGCTGTTTTTT	CASSLRPGLAGSTGELFF
.	TRBJ2-2	TRBV7-2	TRBD1	TGTGCCAGCAGCTCGGACAGGTCGCGAGGTAGCACCGGGGAGCTGTTTTTT	CASSSDRSRGSTGELFF
.	TRBJ1-1	TRBV6-5	.	TGTGCCAGCAGTTATGTCTTCTCAGTGAGGGCTGAAGCTTTCTTT	CASSYVFSVRAEAFF
.	TRBJ2-7	TRBV6-5	TRBD1	TGTGCCAGCAGTCCGGACAGGGACGTCGGGGAGCAGTACTTC	CASSPDRDVGEQYF
.	TRBJ1-2	TRBV25-1	.	TGTGCCAGCAGTGATCGCGGCGGGGGGGACTATGGCTACACCTTC	CASSDRGGGDYGYTF
few	TRBJ2-1	TRBV14	.	TGTGCCAGCAGCCAAGTTAAAAAGCGCAATGAGCAGTTCTTC	CASSQVKKRNEQFF
.	TRBJ2-7	TRBV7-8	.	TGTGCCAGCAGCCCAAGGACAAACCACGAGCAGTACTTC	CASSPRTNHEQYF
.	TRBJ2-7	TRBV27	.	TGTGCCAGCAGTTTGTTCGGGAAGAGCGCCTACGAGCAGTACTTC	CASSLFGKSAYEQYF
few	TRBJ2-6	TRBV6-5	TRBD1	TGTGCCAGCAGTCCGACAGGGTCTGGGGCCAACGTCCTGACTTTC	CASSPTGSGANVLTF
.	TRBJ2-7	TRBV21-1	.	TGTGCCAGCAGCAAATGTTACACCGACTACGAGCAGTACTTC	CASSKCYTDYEQYF
.	TRBJ2-1	TRBV4-3	TRBD2	TGCGCCAGCAGCCCGCGGGAGGAAGGCGGGAGCTCCTACAATGAGCAGTTCTTC	CASSPREEGGSSYNEQFF
.	TRBJ1-4	TRBV7-9	.	TGTGCCAGCAGCTTAGCAGGGGTGGGAACTAATGAAAAACTGTTTTTT	CASSLAGVGTNEKLFF
.	TRBJ2-7	TRBV27	TRBD1	TGTGCCAGCAGTCGCGGGACAGGTAACTCCTACGAGCAGTACTTC	CASSRGTGNSYEQYF
.	TRBJ2-7	TRBV5-1	TRBD1	TGCGCCAGCAGCCGGAGGCAGGGGGCCAACGAGCAGTACTTC	CASSRRQGANEQYF
.	TRBJ2-2	TRBV5-4	.	TGTGCCAGCAGCTGGGCGGGGCGTCGCACCGGGGAGCTGTTTTTT	CASSWAGRRTGELFF
.	TRBJ2-3	TRBV10-3	TRBD1	TGTGCCATCAGTGAGGTTGGACAGGGGAAGGGCCAGCGTACGCAGTATTTT	CAISEVGQGKGQRTQYF
.	TRBJ2-1	TRBV7-8	.	TGTGCCAGCAGCTTAGACGTGGGGACTTGGAACTACAATGAGCAGTTCTTC	CASSLDVGTWNYNEQFF
once	TRBJ1-6	TRBV11-2	.	TGTGCCAGCAGCTTAGTGCTAACGGGACCAGCTAATTCACCCCTCCACTTT	CASSLVLTGPANSPLHF
.	TRBJ2-6	TRBV30	.	TGTGCGACGGCAAACTCTGGGGCCAACGTCCTGACTTTC	CATANSGANVLTF
.	TRBJ2-3	TRBV18	.	TGTGCCAGCTCCCGAGGGGCTCAGACAGATACGCAGTATTTT	CASSRGAQTDTQYF
.	TRBJ1-2	TRBV5-4	.	TGTGCCAGCAGCTTGCCCCCTACAGGCCGGAGCTATGGCTACACCTTC	CASSLPPTGRSYGYTF
.	TRBJ1-2	TRBV28	.	TGTGCCAGCAGTCTCATTAAACAGTCGTTCTATGGCTACACCTTC	CASSLIKQSFYGYTF
.	TRBJ2-7	TRBV5-1	.	TGCGCCAGCAGCGGGGGAGGCTCCTCCTACGAGCAGTACTTC	CASSGGGSSYEQYF
.	TRBJ1-4	TRBV9	.	TGTGCCAGCAGCGTAGAGGGCAGGACTAATGAAAAACTGTTTTTT	CASSVEGRTNEKLFF
few	TRBJ1-5	TRBV19	TRBD1	TGTGCCGCATCACAGGGGGCCAGTCAGCCCCAGCATTTT	CAASQGASQPQHF
once	TRBJ2-1	TRBV7-2	.	TGTGCCAGCAGCTTAGGGTCCCCTAAATACAATGAGCAGTTCTTC	CASSLGSPKYNEQFF
.	TRBJ2-7	TRBV5-8	TRBD1	TGTGCCAGCAGCTTGGATGCAGGGGGCCCCTACGAGCAGTACTTC	CASSLDAGGPYEQYF
.	TRBJ1-3	TRBV4-3	.	TGCGCCAGCAGCCAGCACTTACAGGGAAACACCATATATTTT	CASSQHLQGNTIYF
.	TRBJ1-1	TRBV6-6	.	TGTGCCAGCAGTTACGGGGGAATTGAAGCTTTCTTT	CASSYGGIEAFF
.	TRBJ2-7	TRBV7-9	.	TGTGCCAGCAGCTTAGTCAGTGGTTACGAGCAGTACTTC	CASSLVSGYEQYF
.	TRBJ1-5	TRBV7-2	.	TGTGCCAGCAGCCCATTTCGAGGGGATCGGCAGCCCCAGCATTTT	CASSPFRGDRQPQHF
.	TRBJ2-7	TRBV12-5	.	TGTGCTAGTGGTTTGGAGCCAAAGGGCGAGCAGTACTTC	CASGLEPKGEQYF
.	TRBJ2-5	TRBV19	.	TGTGCCAGTAGTATAGACAGCAAGGAGACCCAGTACTTC	CASSIDSKETQYF
.	TRBJ2-3	TRBV6-1	.	TGTGCCAGCAGTAGGACCATATCCGTCACAGATACGCAGTATTTT	CASSRTISVTDTQYF
.	TRBJ1-1	TRBV4-1	TRBD1	TGCGCCAGCAGCCAAGATACAGGGGGAGCTTTCTTT	CASSQDTGGAFF
.	TRBJ2-3	TRBV7-7	.	TGTGCTAGCAGCTCCCGTAAGACAGATACGCAGTATTTT	CASSSRKTDTQYF
.	TRBJ1-6	TRBV6-5	.	TGTGCCAGCAGTCGGACGGTGTATAATTCACCCCTCCACTTT	CASSRTVYNSPLHF
.	TRBJ1-2	TRBV6-5	.	TGTGCCAGCAGTTTTGGAGGGTATAACACCTTC	CASSFGGYNTF
.	TRBJ2-1	TRBV10-3	.	TGTGCCATCAGTAGCCACGAGGGAAGCTCCTACAATGAGCAGTTCTTC	CAISSHEGSSYNEQFF